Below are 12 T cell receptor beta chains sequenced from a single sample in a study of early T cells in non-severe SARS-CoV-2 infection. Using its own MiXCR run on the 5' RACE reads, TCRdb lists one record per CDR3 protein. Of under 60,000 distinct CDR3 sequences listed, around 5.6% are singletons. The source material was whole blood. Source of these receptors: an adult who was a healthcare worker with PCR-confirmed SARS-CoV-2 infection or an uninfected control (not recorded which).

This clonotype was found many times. The CDR3 sequence: CASSWGADTQYF. The CDR3 DNA follows: TGTGCCAGCAGCTGGGGGGCAGATACGCAGTATTTT. The rearrangement links TRBV7-9 to TRBJ2-3, with a possible D match to TRBD2 (6 bases). The germline V and J ends were trimmed by 4 bases and 4 bases, with 6 bases remaining between them. The CDR3 totals 12 residues. Looked up from germline, CDR1 is SEHNR and CDR2 is FQNEAQ (reference sequence). The complete variable domain, with remaining parts taken from reference TRBV7-9 and TRBJ2-3, reads DTGVSQNPRHKITKRGQNVTFRCDPISEHNRLYWYRQTLGQGPEFLTYFQNEAQLEKSRLLSDRFSAERPKGSFSTLEIQRTEQGDSAMYLCASSWGADTQYFGPGTRLTVL.

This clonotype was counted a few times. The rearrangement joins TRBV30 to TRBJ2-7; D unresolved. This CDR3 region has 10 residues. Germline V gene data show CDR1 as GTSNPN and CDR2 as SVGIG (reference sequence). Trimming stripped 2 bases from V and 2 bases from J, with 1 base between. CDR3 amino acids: CAWSTYEQYF. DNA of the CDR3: TGTGCCTGGAGTACCTACGAGCAGTACTTC.

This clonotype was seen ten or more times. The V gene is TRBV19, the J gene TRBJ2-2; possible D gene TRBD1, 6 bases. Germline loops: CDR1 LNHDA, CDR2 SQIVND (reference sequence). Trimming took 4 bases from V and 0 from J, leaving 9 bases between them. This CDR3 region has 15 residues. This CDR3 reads CASSTRTANTGELFF. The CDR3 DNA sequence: TGTGCCAGTAGTACCCGGACAGCGAACACCGGGGAGCTGTTTTTT.

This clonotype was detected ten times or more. CDR3 nucleotides: TGTGCCAGCAGTTTAGAAGGCCACACTGAAGCTTTCTTT. Translating it yields CASSLEGHTEAFF. The chain couples TRBV12-3 or TRBV12-4 to TRBJ1-1; the D is unclear. The CDR3 is made up of 13 amino acids. V was pared by 1 base and J by 3 bases, with 6 bases between.

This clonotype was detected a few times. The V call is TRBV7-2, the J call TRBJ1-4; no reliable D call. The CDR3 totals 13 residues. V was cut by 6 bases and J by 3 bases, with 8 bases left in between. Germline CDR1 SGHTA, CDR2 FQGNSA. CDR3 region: CASRRVPNEKLFF. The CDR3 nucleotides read TGTGCCAGCAGAAGGGTTCCTAATGAAAAACTGTTTTTT. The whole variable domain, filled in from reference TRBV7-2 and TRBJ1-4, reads GAGVSQSPSNKVTEKGKDVELRCDPISGHTALYWYRQSLGQGLEFLIYFQGNSAPDKSGLPSDRFSAERTGGSVSTLTIQRTQQEDSAVYLCASRRVPNEKLFFGSGTQLSVL.

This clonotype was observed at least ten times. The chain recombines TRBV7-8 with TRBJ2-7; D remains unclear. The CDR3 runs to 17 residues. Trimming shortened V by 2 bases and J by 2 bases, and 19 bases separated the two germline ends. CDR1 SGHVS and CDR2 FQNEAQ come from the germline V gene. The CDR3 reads CASSLSSGGSGPYEQYF. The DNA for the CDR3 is TGTGCCAGCAGCTTAAGTTCCGGCGGATCCGGACCCTACGAGCAGTACTTC.

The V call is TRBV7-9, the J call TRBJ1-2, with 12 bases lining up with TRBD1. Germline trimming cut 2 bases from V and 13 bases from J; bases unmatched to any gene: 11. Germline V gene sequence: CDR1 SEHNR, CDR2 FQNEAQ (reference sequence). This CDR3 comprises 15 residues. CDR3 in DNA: TGTGCCAGCAGCTTAATGGGACAGGGGGCCCCGGGGGGCACCTTC. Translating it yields CASSLMGQGAPGGTF.

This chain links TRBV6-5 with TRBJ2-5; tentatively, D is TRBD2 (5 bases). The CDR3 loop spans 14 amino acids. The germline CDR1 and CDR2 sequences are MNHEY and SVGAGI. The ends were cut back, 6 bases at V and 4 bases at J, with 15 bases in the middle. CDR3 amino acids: CASSPPRSAETQYF. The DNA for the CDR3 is TGTGCCAGCAGCCCACCCCGTAGCGCAGAGACCCAGTACTTC.

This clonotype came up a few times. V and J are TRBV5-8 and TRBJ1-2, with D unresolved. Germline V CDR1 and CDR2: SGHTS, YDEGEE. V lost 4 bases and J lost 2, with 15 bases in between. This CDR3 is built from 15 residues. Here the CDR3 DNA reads TGTGCCAGCAGCAGGGAGCCCAGCAGAAACTATGGCTACACCTTC. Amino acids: CASSREPSRNYGYTF.

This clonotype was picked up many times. The CDR3 sequence: CASIRYPASGADTQYF. As DNA, the CDR3 is TGTGCCAGCATACGCTACCCGGCTAGCGGGGCAGATACGCAGTATTTT. V gene TRBV12-3 or TRBV12-4 combines with J gene TRBJ2-3, with 9 bases aligning to TRBD2. The CDR3 loop spans 16 amino acids. The V segment lost 7 bases and the J segment 4 bases; nucleotides outside the gene matches: 12.

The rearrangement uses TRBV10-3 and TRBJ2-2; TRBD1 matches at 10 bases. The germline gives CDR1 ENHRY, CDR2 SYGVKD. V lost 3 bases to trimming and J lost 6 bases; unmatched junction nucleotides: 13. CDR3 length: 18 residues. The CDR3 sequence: CAISDSRGTGVSAGELFF. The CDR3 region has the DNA TGTGCCATCAGTGACTCACGAGGGACAGGGGTGTCAGCCGGGGAGCTGTTTTTT.

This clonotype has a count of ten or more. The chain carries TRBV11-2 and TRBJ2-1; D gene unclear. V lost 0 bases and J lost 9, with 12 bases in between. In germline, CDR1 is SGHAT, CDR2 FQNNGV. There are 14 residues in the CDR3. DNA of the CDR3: TGTGCCAGCAGCTTAGAGAGCAGCCGAGGTGAGCAGTTCTTC. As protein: CASSLESSRGEQFF.